The 16 T cell receptor beta chains given below trace back to one sample, sequenced in a study of identical twins. TCRdb fed the 5' RACE reads into MiXCR, producing one record per CDR3 protein. The data contain 570,000 or so distinct CDR3 sequences, roughly 9.9% of them singletons. The sample also formed part of further work on yellow fever vaccine responses in identical twins.

Specimen: PBMCs. The receptors shown here come from a woman aged 18-30 years in good health.

J is TRBJ1-1 and V is TRBV12-3 or TRBV12-4; no clear D gene. Between the trimmed V and J ends, which lost 5 bases and 7 bases, there was a span of 20 bases. The CDR3 is 15 residues long. The CDR3 DNA reads TGTGCCAGCAGTCCATACGGACGGGCGAATCTTGAAGCTTTCTTT. This encodes CASSPYGRANLEAFF.

In this sample, this clonotype turned up many times. V and J are TRBV20-1 and TRBJ1-2, with D unclear. The CDR3 has 13 amino acids. Germline CDR1 reads DFQATT; CDR2 reads SNEGSKA (reference sequence). Between the trimmed V and J ends, which lost 6 bases and 2 bases, there was a span of 13 bases. The DNA of the CDR3 is TGCAGTGCCTCGGGATTTTCCAACTATGGCTACACCTTC. Translation: CSASGFSNYGYTF.

The chain employs TRBV27 and TRBJ2-3; D is ambiguous. Germline V gene lookup returns CDR1 MNHEY and CDR2 SMNVEV (reference sequence). The V end lost 3 bases, the J end lost 2 bases, and 6 bases lay between the germline ends. The length of the CDR3 is 13 residues. CDR3 DNA: TGTGCCAGCAGTTTTACTAACACAGATACGCAGTATTTT. It is translated as CASSFTNTDTQYF.

This clonotype has just a few counts. The rearrangement uses TRBV25-1 and TRBJ2-7; 9 nucleotides align to TRBD1. Trimming cost V 5 bases and J 6 bases; bases outside gene matches: 8. The CDR3 extends over 14 amino acids. The germline CDR1 and CDR2 sequences are MGHDK and SYGVNS. The CDR3, as DNA: TGTGCCAGCAGTCCTTGGGACAGGGAGGGCGAGCAGTACTTC. Protein sequence: CASSPWDREGEQYF.

This sequence joins TRBV7-2 and TRBJ1-1, with D hard to call. CDR1 SGHTA and CDR2 FQGNSA come from the germline V gene. V lost 5 bases and J 4 bases, leaving 14 bases between the germline ends. The CDR3 length is 14 residues. The CDR3 sequence is CASSRRLGTTEAFF. CDR3 sequence (DNA): TGTGCCAGCAGCAGACGTCTGGGTACCACTGAAGCTTTCTTT.

The chain couples TRBV6-1 to TRBJ2-1; 8 bases are a match to TRBD2. Germline V gives CDR1 MNHNS, CDR2 SASEGT. Unmatched junction bases numbered 3, after V lost 5 bases and J lost 3 bases. The CDR3 contains 14 residues. The CDR3 spells CASSTRGGYNEQFF. The DNA for the CDR3 is TGTGCCAGCAGTACCCGGGGGGGCTACAATGAGCAGTTCTTC.

The table lists this clonotype with a count of one. This rearrangement joins TRBV19 to TRBJ2-7, with 10 bases identical to TRBD2. The J segment lost 2 bases and the V segment lost 3 bases, leaving 1 base of the junction unmatched. Germline loops: CDR1 LNHDA, CDR2 SQIVND (reference sequence). The CDR3 has 14 residues. CDR3 in amino acids: CASSIGTSAYEQYF. The CDR3 bases are TGTGCCAGTAGTATCGGGACTAGCGCCTACGAGCAGTACTTC.

This clonotype occurred many times. V is TRBV7-2 and J is TRBJ2-7; 7 positions match TRBD2. Trimming took 1 base from V and 0 from J; bases not matched to a gene: 6. The CDR3 consists of 16 residues. Per germline, CDR1 SGHTA and CDR2 FQGNSA. The CDR3 region has the DNA TGTGCCAGCAGCTTAGTAAGCGGGGAGAGCTCCTACGAGCAGTACTTC. This translates into CASSLVSGESSYEQYF.

This clonotype was counted at least ten times. The chain joins TRBV10-3 to TRBJ2-5; TRBD2 matches 7 bases. CDR3 length: 14 residues. J gave up 7 bases and V 0 bases, and 5 bases lay outside the gene matches. Germline V CDR1 and CDR2: ENHRY, SYGVKD. The CDR3 loop is CAISESTGRRTQYF. Written as DNA, the CDR3 is TGTGCCATCAGTGAGTCTACCGGGAGGCGGACCCAGTACTTC.

This clonotype appeared a few times. The V gene is TRBV15, the J gene TRBJ2-2, with D perhaps matching TRBD1 (5 bases). This CDR3 is built from 14 residues. V was shortened by 3 bases and J by 3 bases, with 8 bases between the two germline ends. Germline CDR1 LNHNV, CDR2 YYDKDF (reference sequence). CDR3 nucleotides: TGTGCCACCAGCAGGGACATCGACACCGGGGAGCTGTTTTTT. As protein: CATSRDIDTGELFF.

This clonotype was observed many times. The chain uses TRBV13 and TRBJ2-2; D may match TRBD1 or TRBD2 (5 bases each). V lost 8 bases, J lost 4 bases, and 14 bases lay in between. Per germline, CDR1 PRHDT and CDR2 FYEKMQ (reference sequence). This CDR3 contains 14 residues. As DNA, the CDR3 is TGTGCCAGCCAAACGGGGCGTAGCACCGGGGAGCTGTTTTTT. Protein: CASQTGRSTGELFF.

The chain employs TRBV6-2 or TRBV6-3 and TRBJ2-7; D call uncertain. Germline V gives CDR1 MNHEY, CDR2 SVGEGT. The CDR3 totals 12 residues. Trimming removed 2 bases at V and 5 bases at J, with 7 bases between. CDR3 in DNA: TGTGCCAGCAGTTACGCTACCCACGAGCAGTACTTC. Its translation is CASSYATHEQYF.

The chain uses TRBV4-3 and TRBJ2-3, with TRBD2 matching 9 bases. The CDR3 is 16 residues long. The junction had 7 bases not matched to a gene; V was cut back by 0 bases and J by 6 bases. The V gene's germline CDR1 is LGHNA and CDR2 YSLEER. The chain's CDR3 is CASSQDLAGAWDTQYF. The DNA for the CDR3 is TGCGCCAGCAGCCAAGATTTAGCGGGAGCATGGGATACGCAGTATTTT.

This clonotype showed up just a few times. The chain has TRBV5-1 and TRBJ2-7, with D possibly called TRBD1 or TRBD2 (5 bases each). From germline, CDR1 is SGHRS and CDR2 YFSETQ. This CDR3 region has 16 residues. V was pared by 3 bases and J by 2 bases, with 18 bases between. This CDR3 reads CASSSTSGTDTYEQYF. The CDR3 bases are TGCGCCAGCAGCTCGACCTCCGGGACCGACACCTACGAGCAGTACTTC. The full variable domain, its missing parts supplied by reference TRBV5-1 and TRBJ2-7, is KAGVTQTPRYLIKTRGQQVTLSCSPISGHRSVSWYQQTPGQGLQFLFEYFSETQRNKGNFPGRFSGRQFSNSRSEMNVSTLELGDSALYLCASSSTSGTDTYEQYFGPGTRLTVT.

This clonotype was seen only a few times. V and J are TRBV5-1 and TRBJ2-6, with 8 positions matching TRBD1. The CDR3 loop spans 16 amino acids. V was pared by 3 bases and J by 1 base, with 3 bases of the junction left unmatched. The germline gives CDR1 SGHRS, CDR2 YFSETQ. The CDR3 coding sequence is TGCGCCAGCAGCTCAGGGGGCGCGTCTGGGGCCAACGTCCTGACTTTC. Encoded protein: CASSSGGASGANVLTF.

The table lists this clonotype with a few counts. The genes are TRBV21-1 and TRBJ2-7; TRBD1 is taken as the D call from the table, unchecked against the DNA. TRBV21-1 is a documented pseudogene. There are 16 residues in the CDR3. Written as DNA, the CDR3 is TGTGCCAGCAGCAAAGCGGGGGACAGGGAGGCGTACGAGCAGTACTTC. This codes for CASSKAGDREAYEQYF.